This TCR beta chain was profiled in a study of blood T cell repertoires in COVID-19. At the level of the study: The United States, Italy and Spain were the sources of the acute and convalescent COVID-19 samples. PBMCs, B-cell-depleted T cells, or T cells provided the cDNA or gDNA that made up the material.

This clone was observed a handful of times. Authors' analysis steps: Estimation of nucleated cell counts was performed using reference gene primer amplification. The assay was immunoSEQ multiplex PCR, and TCRdb's table has in-frame clones only and misses some. The V and J calls and clone size are taken from that table; D and trimming were inferred from the DNA. In the table there are roughly 320,000 clones, 70% to 90% of which are singletons. J was trimmed by 2 bases and V by 5 bases; bases with no gene match: 4. The CDR3 has 15 residues. Germline assignment: CDR1 SEHNR and CDR2 FQNEAQ (reference sequence).

Specimen: peripheral blood. The chain links TRBV7-9 to TRBJ2-7; 12 positions agree with TRBD2. The source of this sequence is a human donor in a cohort sampled during active COVID-19. CDR3 in amino acids: CASSLRTSGAYEQYF. CDR3 in DNA: TGTGCCAGCAGCCTTCGGACTAGCGGGGCCTACGAGCAGTACTTC.